This T cell receptor (beta chain) came from a study of T cell responses to AZD1222 COVID-19 vaccine. Study at large: Timing groups of about 4 and about 12 weeks for second doses were pooled.

Sequencing was performed with immunoSEQ multiplex PCR; in TCRdb, only in-frame clones are kept and a portion is missing. The sample has over 100,000 clones; just over 85% are singletons. Germline loops: CDR1 SNHLY, CDR2 FYNNEI. Trimming at V came to 4 bases and at J to 9 bases, leaving 6 bases not matched to a gene. The CDR3 covers 15 residues. In regard to this clone: As yet, its antigen is unknown.

Study-wide results and limits: At 160-218 and 743-854, vaccine-associated CD4 TCRs were dominant, and they spanned spike. Among the donors, most were white British and more were female, and clonal diversity was possibly underestimated.

The source material was peripheral blood, sampled on day 0 of AZD1222 vaccination. The rearrangement uses TRBV2 and TRBJ1-6; 10 bases are a match to TRBD1. This clonotype was obtained from an adult in good health. CDR3 in amino acids: CASSGDRGFSSPLHF. The CDR3 DNA follows: TGTGCCAGCAGTGGGGACAGGGGTTTTTCTTCACCCCTCCACTTT.